The 27 T cell receptor beta chains in this list originate from one sample, sequenced in a study of blood T cell repertoires in COVID-19. Libraries were prepared by immunoSEQ multiplex PCR; TCRdb keeps only in-frame clonotypes and omits some of them. The table has more than 350,000 clones, 88% seen once. Sequenced sample: PBMCs or T cells enriched from blood (not recorded which). Receptor source: a woman younger than 30 who had been exposed to COVID-19.

The V call is TRBV24-1, the J call TRBJ2-7, with D perhaps TRBD2 (5 bases). V dropped 0 bases and J dropped 2 bases, with 22 bases sitting between them. CDR3 length equals 19 residues. CDR1 KGHDR and CDR2 SFDVKD come from the germline V gene. The CDR3 spells CATSDLIRGYKRTTYEQYF. CDR3 bases: TGTGCCACCAGTGATTTGATTCGAGGGTACAAGCGAACCACCTACGAGCAGTACTTC.

The V call is TRBV3-1 (or the pseudogene TRBV3-2), the J call TRBJ2-7; D remains ambiguous. Germline V gene lookup returns CDR1 LGHDT and CDR2 YNNKEL (reference sequence). This CDR3 has 13 amino acids. The V end lost 1 base, the J end lost 6 bases, and 10 bases lay between the germline ends. The CDR3, as DNA: TGTGCCAGCAGCCAAGTTGGTGGGCTCGAGCAGTACTTC. This encodes CASSQVGGLEQYF.

This rearrangement joins TRBV5-5 to TRBJ1-5; possibly TRBD1 for D (5 bases). The germline V gene encodes CDR1 SGHKS and CDR2 YYEKEE (reference sequence). V was cut by 4 bases and J by 6 bases, with 14 bases left in between. The CDR3 consists of 14 residues. The CDR3 is CASSPGQGGQPQHF. The CDR3 region has the DNA TGTGCCAGCAGCCCTGGCCAGGGCGGTCAGCCCCAGCATTTT.

This chain connects TRBV3-1 (or the pseudogene TRBV3-2) to TRBJ1-6, with 7 bases that match TRBD1. The CDR3 has 16 residues. The germline CDR1 and CDR2 sequences are LGHDT and YNNKEL (reference sequence). After removal of 3 bases from V and 0 bases from J, the junction contained 2 bases not matched to a gene. CDR3 amino acids: CASSQRDSSYNSPLHF. The CDR3 DNA follows: TGTGCCAGCAGCCAGAGGGACAGCTCCTATAATTCACCCCTCCACTTT.

The V call is TRBV4-1, the J call TRBJ1-1, with TRBD1 matching over 9 bases. Germline lookup yields CDR1 MGHRA and CDR2 YSYEKL. The J segment lost 8 bases and the V segment lost 5 bases, leaving 12 bases of the junction unmatched. CDR3 size: 15 residues. The CDR3 region is CASSSRSGTGIEAFF. The CDR3 region has the DNA TGCGCCAGCAGCTCGAGGTCCGGGACAGGGATAGAAGCTTTCTTT.

As DNA, the CDR3 is TGTGCCAGCAGTGACCACATCGATAGCAATCAGCCCCAGCATTTT. It encodes CASSDHIDSNQPQHF. This chain uses TRBV6-1 with TRBJ1-5; D call uncertain. Germline V gene lookup returns CDR1 MNHNS and CDR2 SASEGT. The CDR3 consists of 15 residues. With 3 bases removed from V and 0 bases from J, the gap between germline ends came to 9 bases.

The chain is built from TRBV19 and TRBJ1-5; D call uncertain. Per germline, CDR1 LNHDA and CDR2 SQIVND (reference sequence). The CDR3 consists of 13 residues. Trimming removed 6 bases at V and 6 bases at J, with 12 bases between. The CDR3 is CASRLTIRQPQHF. CDR3 DNA sequence: TGTGCCAGTAGACTCACTATTCGTCAGCCCCAGCATTTT.

The rearrangement uses TRBV7-2 and TRBJ2-7; TRBD2 is a possible D gene (6 bases). CDR3 length: 16 amino acids. CDR1 is SGHTA, CDR2 FQGNSA, per germline. Trimming took 1 base from V and 3 from J, leaving 16 bases between them. The CDR3 DNA is TGTGCCAGCAGCTTAGGCGGAAACGGGGGAGTCTACGAGCAGTACTTC. It is translated as CASSLGGNGGVYEQYF.

The chain couples TRBV27 to TRBJ2-7, with 9 positions matching TRBD1. Germline-derived CDR1 and CDR2 are MNHEY and SMNVEV (reference sequence). Losses at the gene ends were 5 bases for V and 5 bases for J; bases not matched to a gene: 13. The CDR3 consists of 16 residues. CDR3 residues: CASSPRGQGSLNEQYF. The DNA of the CDR3 is TGTGCCAGCAGTCCAAGGGGACAGGGATCTTTAAACGAGCAGTACTTC.

The chain employs TRBV30 and TRBJ2-1; 9 nucleotides line up with TRBD1. CDR3 length: 15 amino acids. Germline-derived CDR1 and CDR2 are GTSNPN and SVGIG (reference sequence). Losses at the gene ends were 4 bases for V and 5 bases for J; bases not matched to a gene: 9. The CDR3 DNA follows: TGTGCCTGGATTACCGGGACAGGGAGACACAATGAGCAGTTCTTC. As protein: CAWITGTGRHNEQFF.

The chain uses TRBV30 and TRBJ1-2, with 8 bases fitting TRBD1. V gave up 2 bases and J gave up 6 bases; unmatched junction bases: 8. This CDR3 has 14 amino acids. Germline V gene data show CDR1 as GTSNPN and CDR2 as SVGIG (reference sequence). In DNA, the CDR3 is TGTGCCTGGAGTCAAAGGGGGGACAGGAATGGCTACACCTTC. It yields the protein CAWSQRGDRNGYTF.

CDR3 region: CASRKPGQGAKNIQYF. Here the CDR3 DNA reads TGTGCCAGCAGGAAGCCGGGACAGGGGGCCAAAAACATTCAGTACTTC. The rearrangement links TRBV11-2 to TRBJ2-4, with 10 bases fitting TRBD1. Unmatched junction bases numbered 6, after V lost 6 bases and J lost 1 base. The CDR3 has 16 residues. Germline lookup yields CDR1 SGHAT and CDR2 FQNNGV.

This chain connects TRBV3-1 (or the pseudogene TRBV3-2) to TRBJ1-1; tentatively, D is TRBD1 (6 bases). CDR1 is LGHDT and CDR2 is YNNKEL in the germline V gene (reference sequence). This CDR3 region has 16 residues. Trimming shortened V by 1 base and J by 3 bases, and 15 bases separated the two germline ends. The CDR3 sequence: CASSQAQGRGYTEAFF. In nucleotides, the CDR3 is TGTGCCAGCAGCCAAGCCCAGGGGCGGGGGTACACTGAAGCTTTCTTT.

The J gene is TRBJ2-7, the V gene TRBV25-1, with D possibly being TRBD2 (7 bases). Trimming cost V 6 bases and J 6 bases, with 15 bases left between them. CDR1 and CDR2 from the germline V gene are MGHDK and SYGVNS. The CDR3 covers 13 residues. The DNA of the CDR3 is TGTGCCAGCAGGAGGGGGGGGGAAGGCGAGCAGTACTTC. It translates to CASRRGGEGEQYF.

This clone was picked up one time. The chain has TRBV7-8 and TRBJ2-3; 13 bases are shared with TRBD2. In germline, CDR1 is SGHVS, CDR2 FQNEAQ. Trimming at V came to 5 bases and at J to 6 bases, leaving 8 bases not matched to a gene. CDR3 size: 16 residues. DNA of the CDR3: TGTGCCAGCAGCCCATTGCCGGGACTAGCGGGGGATACGCAGTATTTT. Translated, it gives CASSPLPGLAGDTQYF.

The chain joins TRBV30 to TRBJ1-2; D perhaps matches TRBD1 (5 bases). This CDR3 contains 13 residues. Germline loops: CDR1 GTSNPN, CDR2 SVGIG (reference sequence). Between the trimmed V and J ends, which lost 0 bases and 2 bases, there was a span of 7 bases. CDR3 bases: TGTGCCTGGAGTGTTGACAGCAACTATGGCTACACCTTC. Translation: CAWSVDSNYGYTF.

The V call is TRBV5-6, the J call TRBJ1-4; D unclear. Germline CDR1 and CDR2: SGHDT and YYEEEE. The CDR3 spans 14 residues. V dropped 2 bases and J dropped 8 bases, with 13 bases sitting between them. The CDR3: CASSLGGMGEKLFF. The CDR3 DNA reads TGTGCCAGCAGCTTAGGAGGGATGGGCGAAAAACTGTTTTTT.

This chain uses TRBV7-9 with TRBJ1-5; D is undetermined. The CDR3 has 13 residues. Looked up from germline, CDR1 is SEHNR and CDR2 is FQNEAQ (reference sequence). Trimming pared 1 base from V and 8 bases from J, leaving 9 bases between. The CDR3: CASSLGGSEPQHF. CDR3 bases: TGTGCCAGCAGCTTAGGAGGGAGCGAGCCCCAGCATTTT.

This chain uses TRBV18 with TRBJ2-1, with D unclear. Germline CDR1 KGHSH, CDR2 LQKENI. Trimming took off 2 bases at V and 4 bases at J, with 18 bases between the two ends. The CDR3 covers 17 residues. CDR3 sequence (DNA): TGTGCCAGCTCACCAGGAGTCGCCTCCGAGCTATACAATGAGCAGTTCTTC. Translation gives CASSPGVASELYNEQFF.

V and J are TRBV6-6 and TRBJ2-7; 8 bases match TRBD1. The CDR3 runs to 13 residues. The germline V gene has CDR1 MNHNY and CDR2 SVGAGI (reference sequence). V shed 7 bases, J shed 5 bases, and the junction held 7 bases outside the gene matches. The CDR3 DNA is TGTGCCAGCATGGCAGGGGGCAGGGACGAGCAGTACTTC. This encodes CASMAGGRDEQYF.

This chain links TRBV15 with TRBJ2-7, with D maybe TRBD1 (6 bases). V was trimmed by 1 base and J by 4 bases, leaving 8 bases between them. The CDR3 totals 13 residues. The germline V gene encodes CDR1 LNHNV and CDR2 YYDKDF (reference sequence). The CDR3 nucleotides are TGTGCCACCAGCAGAGCTGACAGGTACGAGCAGTACTTC. This gives the protein CATSRADRYEQYF.

This clone has more than one count but fewer than ten. The chain links TRBV7-9 to TRBJ1-2, with 8 nucleotides matching TRBD1. CDR3 size: 14 residues. The V and J ends lost 4 bases and 3 bases, in that order; junction bases with no gene match: 4. Germline loops: CDR1 SEHNR, CDR2 FQNEAQ (reference sequence). The CDR3 reads CASSSDREDYGYTF. In nucleotides, the CDR3 is TGTGCCAGCAGCTCGGACAGGGAAGACTATGGCTACACCTTC. Full variable domain (outside the CDR3, taken from reference TRBV7-9 and TRBJ1-2): DTGVSQNPRHKITKRGQNVTFRCDPISEHNRLYWYRQTLGQGPEFLTYFQNEAQLEKSRLLSDRFSAERPKGSFSTLEIQRTEQGDSAMYLCASSSDREDYGYTFGSGTRLTVV.

The chain has TRBV5-6 and TRBJ2-2; TRBD1 agrees at 10 bases. Germline loops: CDR1 SGHDT, CDR2 YYEEEE. Losses at the gene ends were 5 bases for V and 0 bases for J; bases not matched to a gene: 4. The CDR3 extends over 16 amino acids. The CDR3 region is CASRRTGGSNTGELFF. The CDR3 DNA reads TGTGCCAGCAGGCGGACAGGGGGATCGAACACCGGGGAGCTGTTTTTT.

This chain uses TRBV28 with TRBJ2-7, with a weak D call TRBD1 (5 bases). This CDR3 is built from 14 residues. Germline V gene sequence: CDR1 MDHEN, CDR2 SYDVKM. Trimming cost V 3 bases and J 7 bases, with 16 bases left between them. The CDR3 DNA sequence: TGTGCCAGCAGTTTGGACAACACTCGGCGGGAGCAGTACTTC. It encodes CASSLDNTRREQYF.

The chain carries TRBV20-1 and TRBJ1-5; D is ambiguous. The length of the CDR3 is 11 residues. With 4 bases removed from V and 11 bases from J, the gap between germline ends came to 12 bases. Germline values: CDR1 DFQATT, CDR2 SNEGSKA (reference sequence). CDR3 DNA sequence: TGCAGTGCTACCGGTCCTTCAACCCAGCATTTT. Its protein is CSATGPSTQHF.

This clone was seen a few times. The chain combines TRBV28 with TRBJ1-1; D might be TRBD1 (6 bases). Germline V CDR1 and CDR2: MDHEN, SYDVKM. V gave up 6 bases and J gave up 1 base, with 18 bases separating them. CDR3 length: 16 residues. CDR3 sequence reads: CASRWMARGENTEAFF. DNA of the CDR3: TGTGCCAGCAGGTGGATGGCCAGGGGTGAGAACACTGAAGCTTTCTTT.

The chain employs TRBV21-1 and TRBJ2-3; the table calls TRBD2, which could not be checked here. TRBV21-1 counts as a pseudogene. This CDR3 contains 18 residues. The CDR3 DNA reads as TGTGCCAGCAGCCTTATCTTGACTAGCGGGAGCGACACAGATACGCAGTATTTT. This encodes CASSLILTSGSDTDTQYF.